This T cell receptor beta chain came from a study of tumor-infiltrating lymphocytes in primary liver carcinoma. Study-level background: The patients included men and women who were aged 30 to 69 years. Study conclusions and caveats: Tumors significantly exceeded blood in top-250-clone fraction (p = 0.039).

This clonotype was observed many times. Its antigen is unidentified. The junction differs from germline at one of its ends, possibly a read error. Both RNA and DNA were isolated together from around 18-30 mg of bulk tissue that had not been sorted. The CDR3 has 13 residues. Germline V CDR1 and CDR2: SQVTM, ANQGSEA. The investigators made TCR beta cDNA from 400 to 550 ng total RNA, using a constant-region primer. Modified slightly, ARM-PCR produced TCR beta libraries over three nested multiplex PCR rounds. TRBV1-TRBV30 forward primers and a C-beta reverse primer were used in the first two PCR rounds, which each ran for approximately 10 cycles. MiXCR, applied by TCRdb to the multiplex PCR reads, yields one record per CDR3 protein. The profile shows under 200,000 distinct CDR3 sequences, about 82% of them singletons.

The rearrangement links TRBV29-1 to TRBJ2-5; either TRBD1 or TRBD2 may supply D (6 bases each). The clonotype comes from a man in his forties with primary liver carcinoma and hepatitis B virus infection. Sequenced sample: tumor tissue from primary liver carcinoma. The CDR3 nucleotides are TGCGGCGTTGAAGAGGGGGGCCAAGAGACCCAGTACTTC. Its translation is CGVEEGGQETQYF.